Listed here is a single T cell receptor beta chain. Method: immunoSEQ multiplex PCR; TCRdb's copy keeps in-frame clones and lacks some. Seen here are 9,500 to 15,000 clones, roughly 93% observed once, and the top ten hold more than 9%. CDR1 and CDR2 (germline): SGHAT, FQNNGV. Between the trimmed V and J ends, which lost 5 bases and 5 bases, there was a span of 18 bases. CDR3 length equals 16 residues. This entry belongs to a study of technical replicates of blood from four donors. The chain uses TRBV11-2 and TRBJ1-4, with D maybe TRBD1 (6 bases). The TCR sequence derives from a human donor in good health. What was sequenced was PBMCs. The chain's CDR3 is CASSPTRGASNEKLFF. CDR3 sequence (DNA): TGTGCCAGCAGCCCAACCCGGGGGGCGTCGAATGAAAAACTGTTTTTT. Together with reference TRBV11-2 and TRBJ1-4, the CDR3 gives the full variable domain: EAGVAQSPRYKIIEKRQSVAFWCNPISGHATLYWYQQILGQGPKLLIQFQNNGVVDDSQLPKDRFSAERLKGVDSTLKIQPAKLEDSAVYLCASSPTRGASNEKLFFGSGTQLSVL.